This T cell receptor beta chain came from a study of T cell therapy after organ transplantation. Overall study: After therapy, patients were monitored for around 27 weeks.

This CDR3 is built from 15 residues. Deletions cut 7 bases from V and 0 bases from J, with 13 bases between. Germline V CDR1 and CDR2: WSHSY, SAAADI. Produced via immunoSEQ multiplex PCR; TCRdb's table is partial and in-frame only. The data contain about 6,000 clones, around 70% of them singletons. This clone appeared a few times. The antigen is undetermined. Regarding time point: 4-8 weeks after completion of therapy. The starting material was CD8+ T cells from blood, obtained after autologous CMV-specific T cell therapy. This TCR was recovered from a human patient who had received a solid organ transplant and had CMV disease. The graft donor may have given rise to some T cells. The chain employs TRBV10-2 and TRBJ1-5; D is perhaps TRBD1 (6 bases). The DNA for the CDR3 is TGCGCCAGCAAAGGGGACATCTATAGCAATCAGCCCCAGCATTTT. Protein: CASKGDIYSNQPQHF.